This T cell receptor (beta chain) derives from a study of cytomegalovirus exposure and HLA in healthy donors. Findings and limits, study-wide: TCR beta chains numbering under 200 were designated cytomegalovirus-associated.

A remark on this clone: Its antigen is currently unknown.

Profiling relied on immunoSEQ multiplex PCR, and the TCRdb table lists in-frame clones only, not all of them. This sample carries about 71,000 clones, just under 95% of them seen once, and the ten largest clones take under 1.5%. Sequencing was done on a sample of PBMCs. The clonotype was recovered from a man in his late teens or twenties in good health and CMV-seropositive.

The CDR3 spells CASSPRDRGLDTEAFF. As DNA, the CDR3 is TGTGCCAGCAGCCCCCGGGACAGGGGGTTGGACACTGAAGCTTTCTTT. V gene TRBV7-9 combines with J gene TRBJ1-1; 11 bases are a match to TRBD1. Germline CDR1 SEHNR, CDR2 FQNEAQ (reference sequence). The CDR3 covers 16 residues. V dropped 5 bases and J dropped 3; count of bases not matched to a gene: 8.